Each of the 27 T cell receptor beta chains below was sequenced from the same sample in a study of cytomegalovirus exposure and HLA in healthy donors. The PCR used 60 Vbeta and 13 Jbeta primers. Sequencing used immunoSEQ multiplex PCR; TCRdb keeps in-frame clones, though not all of them. Among about 110,000 clones listed, approximately 83% were seen once. Sequenced: PBMCs. The receptors were sampled from a man aged 35-49 years in good health and CMV-seronegative.

The V call is TRBV2, the J call TRBJ2-3, with 12 bases lining up with TRBD2. CDR1 and CDR2 from the germline V gene are SNHLY and FYNNEI. CDR3 length equals 15 residues. Trimming at V came to 4 bases and at J to 1 base, leaving 0 bases not matched to a gene. The DNA for the CDR3 is TGTGCCAGCAGTGGGACTAGCGGGGGCACAGATACGCAGTATTTT. Protein sequence: CASSGTSGGTDTQYF.

This clone has only a few counts. CDR3 bases: TGTGCCAGCAGTGCCCGGGAGCCAACAGATACGCAGTATTTT. Translated, it gives CASSAREPTDTQYF. The V call is TRBV25-1, the J call TRBJ2-3; D may be TRBD2 (6 bases). Trimming removed 4 bases at V and 3 bases at J, with 11 bases between. Per the germline V gene, CDR1 is MGHDK and CDR2 is SYGVNS. This CDR3 contains 14 residues.

The rearrangement joins TRBV7-9 to TRBJ1-1, with 9 bases fitting TRBD1. Germline V gene sequence: CDR1 SEHNR, CDR2 FQNEAQ (reference sequence). The J segment lost 4 bases and the V segment lost 3 bases, leaving 6 bases of the junction unmatched. The CDR3 runs 15 residues. CDR3 bases: TGTGCCAGCAGCTTGGGACAGGGAATCGGCACTGAAGCTTTCTTT. It translates to CASSLGQGIGTEAFF.

The chain recombines TRBV5-6 with TRBJ1-6; 8 bases match TRBD1. This CDR3 contains 15 residues. Germline CDR1 reads SGHDT; CDR2 reads YYEEEE. J lost 8 bases, V lost 4 bases, and 8 bases had no gene match. The CDR3 DNA reads TGTGCCAGCAGCACCCCGGACAGGGATCATTCACCCCTCCACTTT. Translated: CASSTPDRDHSPLHF.

Note on this clone: Other DNA sequences in the same sample also yield this CDR3. The V and J genes are TRBV5-1 and TRBJ2-1; 13 bases agree with TRBD2. The CDR3 covers 16 residues. The V gene's germline CDR1 is SGHRS and CDR2 YFSETQ. V was pared by 0 bases and J by 3 bases, with 0 bases of the junction left unmatched. The DNA for the CDR3 is TGCGCCAGCAGCTTGGGGACTAGCGGGGGCTACAATGAGCAGTTCTTC. Its translation is CASSLGTSGGYNEQFF.

J is TRBJ2-5 and V is TRBV11-2; 12 nucleotides agree with TRBD2. V trimming: 5 bases; J trimming: 2 bases; junction bases outside the gene matches: 6. Germline assignment: CDR1 SGHAT and CDR2 FQNNGV. This CDR3 contains 16 residues. The CDR3 sequence: CASSAGLAGRQETQYF. Here the CDR3 DNA reads TGTGCCAGCAGCGCCGGACTAGCGGGGCGGCAAGAGACCCAGTACTTC.

This rearrangement joins TRBV6-5 to TRBJ1-2; TRBD1 is a possible D gene (5 bases). The CDR3 is 13 amino acids. Germline loops: CDR1 MNHEY, CDR2 SVGAGI. Trimming stripped 4 bases from V and 8 bases from J, with 14 bases between. The CDR3 DNA sequence: TGTGCCAGCAGTTTGGCGGCAGGGCTAGGCTACACCTTC. Its protein is CASSLAAGLGYTF.

V is TRBV6-5 and J is TRBJ1-4, with D unclear. Per germline, CDR1 MNHEY and CDR2 SVGAGI. The CDR3 has 12 residues. With 5 bases removed from V and 7 bases from J, the gap between germline ends came to 8 bases. The DNA of the CDR3 is TGTGCCAGCAGTCAAACTCGTGAAAAACTGTTTTTT. Its protein is CASSQTREKLFF.

V usage is TRBV4-1 and J usage is TRBJ2-7; 9 nucleotides align to TRBD1. The V gene's germline CDR1 is MGHRA and CDR2 YSYEKL. The trim removed 1 base at V and 7 bases at J, leaving 11 bases unmatched. The CDR3 contains 16 residues. The CDR3: CASSQARTGALTEQYF. CDR3 in DNA: TGCGCCAGCAGCCAAGCGAGGACAGGGGCCCTTACGGAGCAGTACTTC.

The V and J genes are TRBV16 and TRBJ1-5; D is undetermined. V dropped 0 bases and J dropped 7 bases, with 10 bases sitting between them. CDR1 is KGHSY and CDR2 is FQNENV in the germline V gene. The CDR3 runs to 14 residues. The CDR3 region has the DNA TGTGCCAGCAGCCAATCCCCGGGTCTCCAGCCCCAGCATTTT. Translating it yields CASSQSPGLQPQHF.

The genes are TRBV7-8 and TRBJ1-5, with a weak D call TRBD1 (6 bases). This CDR3 spans 18 amino acids. CDR1 is SGHVS and CDR2 is FQNEAQ in the germline V gene. V dropped 2 bases and J dropped 0 bases, with 17 bases sitting between them. CDR3 sequence reads: CASSLRTENFYSNQPQHF. CDR3 nucleotides: TGTGCCAGCAGCTTAAGGACAGAGAACTTCTATAGCAATCAGCCCCAGCATTTT.

V is TRBV7-2 and J is TRBJ1-1; D gene uncertain. The CDR3 is made up of 14 amino acids. CDR1 SGHTA and CDR2 FQGNSA come from the germline V gene. Trimming stripped 2 bases from V and 0 bases from J, with 7 bases between. Here the CDR3 DNA reads TGTGCCAGCAGCTTAATAGGAGTGAACACTGAAGCTTTCTTT. It translates to CASSLIGVNTEAFF.

This chain links TRBV4-2 with TRBJ2-5; D is ambiguous. Germline V gene data show CDR1 as LGHNA and CDR2 as YNFKEQ. CDR3 length equals 14 residues. Deletions cut 0 bases from V and 6 bases from J, with 11 bases between. This chain's CDR3 is CASSQDARSKTQYF. CDR3 nucleotide sequence: TGTGCCAGCAGCCAAGACGCGAGATCTAAGACCCAGTACTTC.

This sequence joins TRBV7-2 and TRBJ2-3, with TRBD2 identical over 7 bases. The CDR3 is 15 amino acids. V trimming: 1 base; J trimming: 2 bases; junction bases outside the gene matches: 3. CDR1 SGHTA and CDR2 FQGNSA come from the germline V gene. CDR3 nucleotides: TGTGCCAGCAGCTTAGTGCGGGGGAACACAGATACGCAGTATTTT. It encodes CASSLVRGNTDTQYF.

This clone appeared once. The chain joins TRBV28 to TRBJ1-1; a weak D match, TRBD1 (6 bases). V dropped 7 bases and J dropped 10 bases, with 16 bases sitting between them. Germline CDR1 MDHEN, CDR2 SYDVKM. The length of the CDR3 is 12 residues. CDR3 in amino acids: CASTTSARGAFF. CDR3 nucleotide sequence: TGTGCCAGCACCACGTCCGCCAGGGGAGCTTTCTTT.

The chain recombines TRBV9 with TRBJ2-3, with 7 bases aligning to TRBD2. CDR1 and CDR2 (germline): SGDLS, YYNGEE. V was pared by 7 bases and J by 4 bases, with 3 bases of the junction left unmatched. The CDR3 is 12 amino acids. For the CDR3, the DNA is TGTGCCAGCGCGGGAGCCGCAGATACGCAGTATTTT. It codes for CASAGAADTQYF.

The chain carries TRBV5-4 and TRBJ2-7; 9 bases agree with TRBD2. Germline CDR1 and CDR2: SGHNT and YYREEE (reference sequence). CDR3 size: 15 residues. Losses at the gene ends were 4 bases for V and 7 bases for J; bases not matched to a gene: 12. Here the CDR3 DNA reads TGTGCCAGCAGCCCTATCAGCGCGGGGGGGAATGAGCAGTACTTC. This gives the protein CASSPISAGGNEQYF.

This clone was detected a few times. The rearrangement joins TRBV7-2 to TRBJ2-1; D unresolved. This CDR3 has 16 amino acids. Germline V lookup: CDR1 SGHTA, CDR2 FQGNSA. V gave up 0 bases and J gave up 0 bases, with 9 bases separating them. The CDR3 region is CASSLASASSYNEQFF. The CDR3 bases are TGTGCCAGCAGCTTAGCCAGCGCTAGCTCCTACAATGAGCAGTTCTTC.

The CDR3 sequence: CASSLGSLNTEAFF. As DNA, the CDR3 is TGTGCCAGCAGCTTGGGGAGTTTGAACACTGAAGCTTTCTTT. The rearrangement links TRBV28 to TRBJ1-1, with no clear D. Germline CDR1 and CDR2: MDHEN and SYDVKM. V lost 6 bases and J 0 bases, leaving 11 bases between the germline ends. The CDR3 consists of 14 residues.

The J gene is TRBJ1-3, the V gene TRBV4-1; D uncertain. The CDR3 is 15 residues long. Per the germline V gene, CDR1 is MGHRA and CDR2 is YSYEKL. V gave up 0 bases and J gave up 2 bases, with 8 bases separating them. CDR3 coding DNA: TGCGCCAGCAGCCAAGACGCAACTACTGGAAACACCATATATTTT. It specifies CASSQDATTGNTIYF.

The chain recombines TRBV7-9 with TRBJ2-1; 10 bases are shared with TRBD2. Germline V gives CDR1 SEHNR, CDR2 FQNEAQ (reference sequence). The J segment lost 7 bases and the V segment lost 1 base, leaving 4 bases of the junction unmatched. This CDR3 has 15 amino acids. The CDR3 sequence is CASSLEAGGRNEQFF. The DNA of the CDR3 is TGTGCCAGCAGCTTAGAAGCGGGGGGGCGGAATGAGCAGTTCTTC.

This chain joins TRBV18 and TRBJ1-1; a weak D match, TRBD1 (5 bases). The length of the CDR3 is 18 residues. V dropped 1 base and J dropped 2 bases, with 20 bases sitting between them. Germline lookup yields CDR1 KGHSH and CDR2 LQKENI. CDR3 residues: CASSPLLGAVGFNTEAFF. CDR3 DNA sequence: TGTGCCAGCTCACCACTCCTTGGGGCAGTTGGCTTTAACACTGAAGCTTTCTTT.

This clone was seen more than once but under ten times. The V gene is TRBV19, the J gene TRBJ1-5; D is perhaps TRBD1 (5 bases). Between the trimmed V and J ends, which lost 1 base and 0 bases, there was a span of 10 bases. The CDR3 loop spans 16 amino acids. Germline lookup yields CDR1 LNHDA and CDR2 SQIVND (reference sequence). CDR3 in amino acids: CASSIGRGYSNQPQHF. CDR3 nucleotide sequence: TGTGCCAGTAGTATAGGTAGGGGTTATAGCAATCAGCCCCAGCATTTT.

Of note for this clone: At the DNA level, this CDR3 is encoded by other sequences in the same sample as well. This chain links TRBV6-5 with TRBJ1-2; D not resolved. The CDR3 has 14 amino acids. The germline V and J ends were trimmed by 0 bases and 2 bases, with 7 bases remaining between them. Germline CDR1 MNHEY, CDR2 SVGAGI. The CDR3 nucleotides read TGTGCCAGCAGTTACTCAGGAGGAAACTATGGCTACACCTTC. It encodes CASSYSGGNYGYTF.

This clone is a singleton in its sample. The chain employs TRBV15 and TRBJ1-2; D is perhaps TRBD1 (6 bases). Trimming took 1 base from V and 2 from J, leaving 8 bases between them. The CDR3 is made up of 14 amino acids. From germline, CDR1 is LNHNV and CDR2 YYDKDF (reference sequence). The DNA for the CDR3 is TGTGCCACCAGCAGAGTCGGGACAAACTATGGCTACACCTTC. Translated: CATSRVGTNYGYTF.

This clone showed up just once. The chain joins TRBV2 to TRBJ2-5; weak D call: TRBD2 (5 bases). The V end was cut by 5 bases, the J end by 5 bases, with 15 bases between. This CDR3 is built from 14 residues. Germline V gives CDR1 SNHLY, CDR2 FYNNEI. The CDR3 reads CASSPGLVSETQYF. In nucleotides, the CDR3 is TGTGCCAGCAGTCCCGGACTTGTGTCGGAGACCCAGTACTTC. The whole variable domain, filled in from reference TRBV2 and TRBJ2-5, reads EPEVTQTPSHQVTQMGQEVILRCVPISNHLYFYWYRQILGQKVEFLVSFYNNEISEKSEIFDDQFSVERPDGSNFTLKIRSTKLEDSAMYFCASSPGLVSETQYFGPGTRLLVL.

This clone was recorded once. Other DNA sequences in this sample translate to the same CDR3. The rearrangement joins TRBV29-1 to TRBJ1-1; tentative D call: TRBD1 (5 bases). V shed 6 bases and J shed 1 base, with 12 bases lying between them. Germline loops: CDR1 SQVTM, CDR2 ANQGSEA. This CDR3 is built from 13 residues. CDR3 coding DNA: TGCAGCGTGGGAAAAGGGGCGAACACTGAAGCTTTCTTT. Protein sequence: CSVGKGANTEAFF.